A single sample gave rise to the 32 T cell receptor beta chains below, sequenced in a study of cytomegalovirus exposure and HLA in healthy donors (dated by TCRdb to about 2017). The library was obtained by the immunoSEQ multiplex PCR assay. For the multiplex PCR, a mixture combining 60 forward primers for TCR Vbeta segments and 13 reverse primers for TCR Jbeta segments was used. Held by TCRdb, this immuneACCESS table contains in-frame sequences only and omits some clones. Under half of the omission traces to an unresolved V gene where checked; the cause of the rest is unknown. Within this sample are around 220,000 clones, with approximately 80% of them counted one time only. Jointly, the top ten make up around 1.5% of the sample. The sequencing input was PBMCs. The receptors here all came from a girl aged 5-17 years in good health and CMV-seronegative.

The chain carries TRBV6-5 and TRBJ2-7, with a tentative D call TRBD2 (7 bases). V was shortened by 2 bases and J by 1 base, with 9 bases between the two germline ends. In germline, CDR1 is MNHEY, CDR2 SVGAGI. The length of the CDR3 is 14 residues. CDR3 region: CASSYGGASYEQYF. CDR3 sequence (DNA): TGTGCCAGCAGTTACGGGGGGGCGTCCTACGAGCAGTACTTC.

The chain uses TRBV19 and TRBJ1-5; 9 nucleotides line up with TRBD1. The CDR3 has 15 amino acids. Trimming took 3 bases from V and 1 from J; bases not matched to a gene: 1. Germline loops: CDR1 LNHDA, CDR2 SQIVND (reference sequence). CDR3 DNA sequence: TGTGCCAGTAGTATCGGACAGGGGAGCAATCAGCCCCAGCATTTT. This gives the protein CASSIGQGSNQPQHF.

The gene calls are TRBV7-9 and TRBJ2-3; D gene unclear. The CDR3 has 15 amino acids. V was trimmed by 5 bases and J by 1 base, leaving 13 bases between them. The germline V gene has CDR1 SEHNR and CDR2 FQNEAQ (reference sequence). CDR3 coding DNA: TGTGCCAGCAGCCCCACTGGCGGCCGCACAGATACGCAGTATTTT. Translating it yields CASSPTGGRTDTQYF.

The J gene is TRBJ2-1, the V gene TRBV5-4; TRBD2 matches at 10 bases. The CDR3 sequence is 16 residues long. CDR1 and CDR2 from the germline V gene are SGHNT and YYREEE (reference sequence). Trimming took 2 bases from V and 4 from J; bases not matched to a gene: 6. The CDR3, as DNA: TGTGCCAGCAGCTTAGGACTAGCGGAACTTTACAATGAGCAGTTCTTC. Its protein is CASSLGLAELYNEQFF.

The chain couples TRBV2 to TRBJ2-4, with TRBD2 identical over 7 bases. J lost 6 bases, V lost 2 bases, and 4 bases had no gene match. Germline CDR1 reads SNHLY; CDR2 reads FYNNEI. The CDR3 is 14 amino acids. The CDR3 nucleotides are TGTGCCAGCAGTGAACCTAGCGGCTTAAACATTCAGTACTTC. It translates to CASSEPSGLNIQYF. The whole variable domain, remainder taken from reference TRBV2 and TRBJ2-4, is EPEVTQTPSHQVTQMGQEVILRCVPISNHLYFYWYRQILGQKVEFLVSFYNNEISEKSEIFDDQFSVERPDGSNFTLKIRSTKLEDSAMYFCASSEPSGLNIQYFGAGTRLSVL.

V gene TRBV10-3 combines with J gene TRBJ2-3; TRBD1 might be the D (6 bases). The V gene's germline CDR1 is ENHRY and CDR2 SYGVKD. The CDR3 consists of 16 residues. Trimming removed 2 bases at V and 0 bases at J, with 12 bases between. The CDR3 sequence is CAISEAAGDSTDTQYF. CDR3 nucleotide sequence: TGTGCCATCAGTGAGGCTGCAGGGGATAGCACAGATACGCAGTATTTT.

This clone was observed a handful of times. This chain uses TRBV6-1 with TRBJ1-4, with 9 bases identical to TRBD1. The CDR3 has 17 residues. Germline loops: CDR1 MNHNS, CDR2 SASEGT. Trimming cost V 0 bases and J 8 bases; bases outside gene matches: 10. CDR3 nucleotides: TGTGCCAGCAGTGAAGCAAGGAACAGGGGGCAAGGAGAAAAACTGTTTTTT. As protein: CASSEARNRGQGEKLFF.

The CDR3 spells CASSDSSPGGVPGELFF. The CDR3 DNA reads TGTGCCAGCAGTGACTCGAGTCCAGGGGGCGTACCCGGGGAGCTGTTTTTT. The chain recombines TRBV6-4 with TRBJ2-2; 8 positions agree with TRBD1. V dropped 0 bases and J dropped 6; count of bases not matched to a gene: 9. Germline CDR1 MRHNA, CDR2 SNTAGT. The CDR3 has 17 amino acids.

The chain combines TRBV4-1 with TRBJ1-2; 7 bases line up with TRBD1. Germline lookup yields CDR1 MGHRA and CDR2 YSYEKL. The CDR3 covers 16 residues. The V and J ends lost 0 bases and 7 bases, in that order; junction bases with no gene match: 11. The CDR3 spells CASSQDSTTGLVGYTF. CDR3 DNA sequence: TGCGCCAGCAGCCAAGATAGCACGACAGGGTTAGTTGGCTACACCTTC.

The CDR3 region is CASRRGGDEAFF. DNA for the CDR3: TGTGCCAGTAGGCGTGGCGGGGATGAAGCTTTCTTT. The gene calls are TRBV28 and TRBJ1-1; D not resolved. Per the germline V gene, CDR1 is MDHEN and CDR2 is SYDVKM. V lost 9 bases and J 7 bases, leaving 15 bases between the germline ends. This CDR3 has 12 residues.

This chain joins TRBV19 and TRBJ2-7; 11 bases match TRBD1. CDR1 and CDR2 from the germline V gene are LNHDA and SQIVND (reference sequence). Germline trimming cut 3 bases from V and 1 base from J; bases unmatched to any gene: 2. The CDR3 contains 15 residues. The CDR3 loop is CASSMGTGGSYEQYF. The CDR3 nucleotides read TGTGCCAGTAGTATGGGGACAGGGGGGTCCTACGAGCAGTACTTC.

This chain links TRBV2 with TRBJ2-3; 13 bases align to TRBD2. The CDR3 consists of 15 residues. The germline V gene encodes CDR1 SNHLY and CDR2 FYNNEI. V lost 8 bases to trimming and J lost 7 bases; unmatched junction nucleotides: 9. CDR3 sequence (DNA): TGTGCCAGCGGAAGACTAGCGGGAGGACTGAATACGCAGTATTTT. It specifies CASGRLAGGLNTQYF.

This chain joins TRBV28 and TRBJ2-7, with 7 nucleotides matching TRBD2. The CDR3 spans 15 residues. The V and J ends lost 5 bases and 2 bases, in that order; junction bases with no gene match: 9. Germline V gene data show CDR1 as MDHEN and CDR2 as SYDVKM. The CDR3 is CASSPRGVGTYEQYF. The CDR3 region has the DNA TGTGCCAGCAGTCCTCGGGGGGTGGGCACCTACGAGCAGTACTTC.

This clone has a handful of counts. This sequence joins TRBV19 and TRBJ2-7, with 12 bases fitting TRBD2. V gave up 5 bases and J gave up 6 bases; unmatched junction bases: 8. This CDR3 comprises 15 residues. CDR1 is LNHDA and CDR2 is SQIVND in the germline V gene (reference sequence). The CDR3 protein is CASSQTSGGPLEQYF. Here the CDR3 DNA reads TGTGCCAGTAGTCAAACTAGCGGGGGGCCACTCGAGCAGTACTTC.

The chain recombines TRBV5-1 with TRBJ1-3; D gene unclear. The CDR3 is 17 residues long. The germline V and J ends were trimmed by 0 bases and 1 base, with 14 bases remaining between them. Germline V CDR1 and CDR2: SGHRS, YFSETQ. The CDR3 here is CASSLGDRVSSGNTIYF. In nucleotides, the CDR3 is TGCGCCAGCAGCTTGGGAGATCGGGTTTCGTCTGGAAACACCATATATTTT.

CDR3 region: CASSPRGQGIRNEQFF. The CDR3 DNA follows: TGTGCCAGCAGTCCGCGGGGGCAGGGGATACGGAATGAGCAGTTCTTC. The chain recombines TRBV27 with TRBJ2-1; D might be TRBD2 (7 bases). This CDR3 contains 16 residues. Germline assignment: CDR1 MNHEY and CDR2 SMNVEV (reference sequence). The germline V and J ends were trimmed by 5 bases and 7 bases, with 21 bases remaining between them.

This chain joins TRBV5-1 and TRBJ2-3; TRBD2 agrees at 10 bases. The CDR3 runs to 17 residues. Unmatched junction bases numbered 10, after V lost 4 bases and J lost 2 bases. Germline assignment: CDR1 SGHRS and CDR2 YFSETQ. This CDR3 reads CASSRKISGGYTDTQYF. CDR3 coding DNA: TGCGCCAGCAGCCGGAAGATTAGCGGGGGGTACACAGATACGCAGTATTTT.

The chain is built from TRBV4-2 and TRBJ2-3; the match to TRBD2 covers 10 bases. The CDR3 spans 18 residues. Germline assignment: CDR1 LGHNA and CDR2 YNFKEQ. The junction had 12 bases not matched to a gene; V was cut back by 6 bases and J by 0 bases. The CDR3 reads CASSSGRSIKPSTDTQYF. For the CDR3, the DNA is TGTGCCAGCAGTAGCGGGAGGTCCATTAAGCCTAGCACAGATACGCAGTATTTT.

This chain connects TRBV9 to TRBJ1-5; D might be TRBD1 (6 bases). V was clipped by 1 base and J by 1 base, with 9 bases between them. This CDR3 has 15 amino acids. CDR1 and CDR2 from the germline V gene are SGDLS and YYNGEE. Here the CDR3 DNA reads TGTGCCAGCAGCGTACAGGGGAACAGCAATCAGCCCCAGCATTTT. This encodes CASSVQGNSNQPQHF.

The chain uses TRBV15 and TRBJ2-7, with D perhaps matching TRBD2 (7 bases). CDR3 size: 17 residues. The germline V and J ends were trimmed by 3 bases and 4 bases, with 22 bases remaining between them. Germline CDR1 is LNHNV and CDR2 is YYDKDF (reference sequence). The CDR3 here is CATSRTIRGGFIYEQYF. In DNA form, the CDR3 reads TGTGCCACCAGCAGGACTATAAGGGGGGGGTTTATTTACGAGCAGTACTTC.

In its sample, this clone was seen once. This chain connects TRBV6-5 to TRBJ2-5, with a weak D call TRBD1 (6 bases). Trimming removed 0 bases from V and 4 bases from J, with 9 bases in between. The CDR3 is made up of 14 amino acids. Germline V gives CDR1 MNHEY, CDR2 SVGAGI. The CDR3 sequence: CASSYSRTAETQYF. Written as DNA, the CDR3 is TGTGCCAGCAGTTACTCTAGGACAGCAGAGACCCAGTACTTC.

This CDR3 is CASSLGGGYRDTEAFF. In nucleotides, the CDR3 is TGTGCCAGCAGCTTAGGCGGAGGGTATAGGGACACTGAAGCTTTCTTT. The chain joins TRBV13 to TRBJ1-1; D uncertain. CDR1 is PRHDT and CDR2 is FYEKMQ in the germline V gene (reference sequence). The CDR3 length is 16 residues. The V gene lost 0 bases and the J gene lost 3 bases, with 14 bases spanning the gap.

The CDR3 sequence is CASTSGTSGYNEQFF. The CDR3 DNA is TGCGCCAGCACCTCTGGGACTAGCGGCTACAATGAGCAGTTCTTC. The chain is built from TRBV5-1 and TRBJ2-1; 11 bases are a match to TRBD2. V lost 6 bases and J lost 3; bases outside the gene matches: 5. This CDR3 region has 15 residues. The germline V gene encodes CDR1 SGHRS and CDR2 YFSETQ.

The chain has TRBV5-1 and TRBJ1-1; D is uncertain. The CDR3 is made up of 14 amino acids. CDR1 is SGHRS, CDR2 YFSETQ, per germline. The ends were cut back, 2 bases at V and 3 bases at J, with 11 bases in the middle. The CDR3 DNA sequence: TGCGCCAGCAGCTTCGGGGTAACGGACACTGAAGCTTTCTTT. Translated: CASSFGVTDTEAFF.

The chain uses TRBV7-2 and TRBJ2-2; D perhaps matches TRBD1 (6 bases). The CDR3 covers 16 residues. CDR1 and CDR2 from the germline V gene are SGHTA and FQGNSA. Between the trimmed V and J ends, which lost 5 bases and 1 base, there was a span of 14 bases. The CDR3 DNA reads TGTGCCAGCAGCCGCAGGGGCGGAGTGAACACCGGGGAGCTGTTTTTT. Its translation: CASSRRGGVNTGELFF.

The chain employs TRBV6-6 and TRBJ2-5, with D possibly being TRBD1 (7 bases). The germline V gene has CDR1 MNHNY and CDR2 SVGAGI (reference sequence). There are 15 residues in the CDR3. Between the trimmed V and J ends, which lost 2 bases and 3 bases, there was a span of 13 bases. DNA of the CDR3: TGTGCCAGCAGTTACAGGGGGCGCGGGAAAGAGACCCAGTACTTC. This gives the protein CASSYRGRGKETQYF.

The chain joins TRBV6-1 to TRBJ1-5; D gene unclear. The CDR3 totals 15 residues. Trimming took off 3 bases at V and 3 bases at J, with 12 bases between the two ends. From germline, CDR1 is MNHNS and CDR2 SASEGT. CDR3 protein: CASSEFQTPNQPQHF. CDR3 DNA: TGTGCCAGCAGTGAGTTCCAGACTCCCAATCAGCCCCAGCATTTT.

The CDR3: CASSYAGLGVGQEQFF. For the CDR3, the DNA is TGTGCCAGCAGTTACGCGGGACTAGGTGTGGGTCAAGAGCAGTTCTTC. The rearrangement links TRBV6-5 to TRBJ2-1, with TRBD2 matching 8 bases. Losses at the gene ends were 2 bases for V and 10 bases for J; bases not matched to a gene: 13. CDR1 is MNHEY and CDR2 is SVGAGI in the germline V gene. The CDR3 is made up of 16 amino acids.

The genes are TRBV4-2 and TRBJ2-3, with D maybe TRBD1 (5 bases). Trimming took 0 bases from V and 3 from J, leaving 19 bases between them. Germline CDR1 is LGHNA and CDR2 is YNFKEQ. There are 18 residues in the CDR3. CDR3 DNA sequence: TGTGCCAGCAGCCAAGATTTGCAGGGAAGGTTTGGTACAGATACGCAGTATTTT. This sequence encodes CASSQDLQGRFGTDTQYF.

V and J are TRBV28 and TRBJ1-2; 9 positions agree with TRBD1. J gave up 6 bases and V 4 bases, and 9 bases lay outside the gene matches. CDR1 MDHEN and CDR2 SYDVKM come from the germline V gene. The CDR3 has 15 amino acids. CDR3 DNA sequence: TGTGCCAGCAGTTCCCCCCCCACAGGGGGCCATGGCTACACCTTC. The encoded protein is CASSSPPTGGHGYTF.

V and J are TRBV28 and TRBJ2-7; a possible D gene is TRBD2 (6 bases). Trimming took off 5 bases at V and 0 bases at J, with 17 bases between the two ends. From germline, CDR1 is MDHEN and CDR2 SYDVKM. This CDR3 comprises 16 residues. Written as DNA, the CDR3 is TGTGCCAGCAGTCCCCCCGGGGGTCAAAGCTCCTACGAGCAGTACTTC. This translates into CASSPPGGQSSYEQYF.

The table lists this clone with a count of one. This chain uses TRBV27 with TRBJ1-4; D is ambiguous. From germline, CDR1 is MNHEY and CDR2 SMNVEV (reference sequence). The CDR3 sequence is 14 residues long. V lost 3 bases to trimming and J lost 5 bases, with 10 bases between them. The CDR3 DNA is TGTGCCAGCAGTTTGGGCAGTGGAAATGAAAAACTGTTTTTT. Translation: CASSLGSGNEKLFF.